The next 15 T cell receptor beta chains were all read from a single sample in a study of blood T cell repertoires in COVID-19. Clones were read by immunoSEQ multiplex PCR, and TCRdb kept only the in-frame ones, dropping some. Here the sample spans hundreds of thousands of clones, around 88% being singletons. Input material: PBMCs or T cells enriched from blood (not recorded which). These receptors originate from a woman in her 40s with acute COVID-19.

V usage is TRBV5-1 and J usage is TRBJ2-7; weak D call: TRBD1 (6 bases). V was clipped by 0 bases and J by 0 bases, with 10 bases between them. Looked up from germline, CDR1 is SGHRS and CDR2 is YFSETQ. This CDR3 spans 15 amino acids. The CDR3 nucleotides are TGCGCCAGCAGCTTGGGAAGGGACAACTCCTACGAGCAGTACTTC. Protein: CASSLGRDNSYEQYF.

The CDR3 spells CAISLQGREQYV. CDR3 coding DNA: TGTGCCATCAGCTTACAGGGACGCGAGCAGTACGTC. This chain connects TRBV10-3 to TRBJ2-7, with D perhaps TRBD1 (6 bases). V lost 6 bases and J 6 bases, leaving 12 bases between the germline ends. Germline-derived CDR1 and CDR2 are ENHRY and SYGVKD. CDR3 size: 12 residues.

V and J are TRBV5-4 and TRBJ2-3, with D possibly being TRBD2 (5 bases). The V gene lost 0 bases and the J gene lost 1 base, with 12 bases spanning the gap. The CDR3 sequence is 16 residues long. Germline CDR1 is SGHNT and CDR2 is YYREEE (reference sequence). In nucleotides, the CDR3 is TGTGCCAGCAGCTTGGCCGGTGGGAGCCGCACAGATACGCAGTATTTT. Its protein product is CASSLAGGSRTDTQYF. Together with reference TRBV5-4 and TRBJ2-3, the CDR3 gives the full variable domain: ETGVTQSPTHLIKTRGQQVTLRCSSQSGHNTVSWYQQALGQGPQFIFQYYREEENGRGNFPPRFSGLQFPNYSSELNVNALELDDSALYLCASSLAGGSRTDTQYFGPGTRLTVL.

This chain joins TRBV6-1 and TRBJ2-7, with a tentative D call TRBD1 (5 bases). The ends were cut back, 2 bases at V and 5 bases at J, with 13 bases in the middle. The germline V gene encodes CDR1 MNHNS and CDR2 SASEGT. The CDR3 has 14 amino acids. CDR3 loop: CASSEPGPRDEQYV. CDR3 in DNA: TGTGCCAGCAGTGAACCGGGCCCCAGGGACGAGCAGTACGTC.

This chain connects TRBV28 to TRBJ2-7, with 7 bases aligning to TRBD1. V shed 5 bases, J shed 2 bases, and the junction held 3 bases outside the gene matches. CDR3 length: 13 amino acids. The germline gives CDR1 MDHEN, CDR2 SYDVKM. CDR3 region: CASSRDSTYEQYF. Here the CDR3 DNA reads TGTGCCAGCAGTCGGGACAGCACCTACGAGCAGTACTTC. The entire variable domain, with the rest obtained from reference TRBV28 and TRBJ2-7, is as follows: DVKVTQSSRYLVKRTGEKVFLECVQDMDHENMFWYRQDPGLGLRLIYFSYDVKMKEKGDIPEGYSVSREKKERFSLILESASTNQTSMYLCASSRDSTYEQYFGPGTRLTVT.

This sequence joins TRBV2 and TRBJ2-2; D unclear. V shed 3 bases and J shed 1 base, with 12 bases lying between them. The CDR3 runs to 16 residues. Germline V gives CDR1 SNHLY, CDR2 FYNNEI. The CDR3, as DNA: TGTGCCAGCAGTGAGGCAGATACTATGAACACCGGGGAGCTGTTTTTT. This encodes CASSEADTMNTGELFF.

The J gene is TRBJ2-5, the V gene TRBV29-1, with 16 nucleotides matching TRBD2. The germline CDR1 and CDR2 sequences are SQVTM and ANQGSEA. V shed 6 bases, J shed 2 bases, and the junction held 0 bases outside the gene matches. This CDR3 has 14 amino acids. This chain's CDR3 is CSVGLAGGQETQYF. For the CDR3, the DNA is TGCAGCGTGGGACTAGCGGGGGGGCAAGAGACCCAGTACTTC.

This clone has only one observation. This chain links TRBV19 with TRBJ2-7, with 9 bases that match TRBD2. Germline values: CDR1 LNHDA, CDR2 SQIVND (reference sequence). This CDR3 contains 14 residues. V was pared by 7 bases and J by 3 bases, with 7 bases of the junction left unmatched. The CDR3 region has the DNA TGTGCCAGTAATTCGGCTAGCGGGAACTACGAGCAGTACTTC. Its translation: CASNSASGNYEQYF.

The rearrangement uses TRBV10-3 and TRBJ1-1; 10 bases are a match to TRBD1. Germline assignment: CDR1 ENHRY and CDR2 SYGVKD. After removal of 4 bases from V and 5 bases from J, the junction contained 10 bases not matched to a gene. CDR3 length equals 16 residues. For the CDR3, the DNA is TGTGCCATCAGTGGCAAGACAGGGGGCGCGGAGACTGAAGCTTTCTTT. Encoded protein: CAISGKTGGAETEAFF.

The chain is built from TRBV24-1 and TRBJ2-4, with a weak D call TRBD2 (7 bases). CDR3 length: 16 amino acids. Germline CDR1 and CDR2: KGHDR and SFDVKD. The ends were cut back, 8 bases at V and 0 bases at J, with 16 bases in the middle. The CDR3 here is CATKGGGPPAKNIQYF. The CDR3 DNA is TGTGCCACCAAAGGGGGAGGGCCCCCAGCCAAAAACATTCAGTACTTC.

The chain joins TRBV5-6 to TRBJ2-5, with 7 bases aligning to TRBD1. The germline V gene encodes CDR1 SGHDT and CDR2 YYEEEE. V gave up 1 base and J gave up 4 bases; unmatched junction bases: 7. The CDR3 totals 15 residues. CDR3 nucleotide sequence: TGTGCCAGCAGCTTGCGAGGGGGCCGAGTAGAGACCCAGTACTTC. It is translated as CASSLRGGRVETQYF.

V and J are TRBV15 and TRBJ1-4; unclear D gene. This CDR3 is built from 16 residues. V shed 0 bases and J shed 4 bases, with 12 bases lying between them. Germline-derived CDR1 and CDR2 are LNHNV and YYDKDF (reference sequence). CDR3 coding DNA: TGTGCCACCAGCAGAGATAATCGTCAGGTTAATGAAAAACTGTTTTTT. Its translation: CATSRDNRQVNEKLFF.

The chain combines TRBV7-9 with TRBJ1-5; perhaps TRBD1 as D (5 bases). The V gene lost 5 bases and the J gene lost 3 bases, with 17 bases spanning the gap. In germline, CDR1 is SEHNR, CDR2 FQNEAQ (reference sequence). The CDR3 consists of 16 residues. CDR3 sequence reads: CASSRWALGANQPQHF. The CDR3 DNA is TGTGCCAGCAGCCGATGGGCACTTGGGGCCAATCAGCCCCAGCATTTT.

The V call is TRBV3-1 (or the pseudogene TRBV3-2), the J call TRBJ1-4; TRBD1 matches at 7 bases. The ends lost 1 base at V and 3 bases at J; junction bases unmatched: 14. The CDR3 consists of 19 residues. Germline V gene sequence: CDR1 LGHDT, CDR2 YNNKEL (reference sequence). In DNA, the CDR3 is TGTGCCAGCAGCCAAGGTGTAGGGGGCGTAAGGGTGGCTAATGAAAAACTGTTTTTT. As protein: CASSQGVGGVRVANEKLFF.

A remark on this clone: Here the CDR3 omits its conserved ending phenylalanine or tryptophan, so a read error is the likely source. Because the CDR3's place on the DNA is in doubt, the DNA is left out and the CDR3 is given as listed by TCRdb. The chain couples TRBV3-1 (or the pseudogene TRBV3-2) to TRBJ2-7; the table's D call TRBD1 went unverified against the DNA. The CDR3 length equals 13 residues, ends included. CDR1 LGHDT and CDR2 YNNKEL come from the germline V gene (reference sequence). This CDR3 reads CASSSSYQGAQEI.